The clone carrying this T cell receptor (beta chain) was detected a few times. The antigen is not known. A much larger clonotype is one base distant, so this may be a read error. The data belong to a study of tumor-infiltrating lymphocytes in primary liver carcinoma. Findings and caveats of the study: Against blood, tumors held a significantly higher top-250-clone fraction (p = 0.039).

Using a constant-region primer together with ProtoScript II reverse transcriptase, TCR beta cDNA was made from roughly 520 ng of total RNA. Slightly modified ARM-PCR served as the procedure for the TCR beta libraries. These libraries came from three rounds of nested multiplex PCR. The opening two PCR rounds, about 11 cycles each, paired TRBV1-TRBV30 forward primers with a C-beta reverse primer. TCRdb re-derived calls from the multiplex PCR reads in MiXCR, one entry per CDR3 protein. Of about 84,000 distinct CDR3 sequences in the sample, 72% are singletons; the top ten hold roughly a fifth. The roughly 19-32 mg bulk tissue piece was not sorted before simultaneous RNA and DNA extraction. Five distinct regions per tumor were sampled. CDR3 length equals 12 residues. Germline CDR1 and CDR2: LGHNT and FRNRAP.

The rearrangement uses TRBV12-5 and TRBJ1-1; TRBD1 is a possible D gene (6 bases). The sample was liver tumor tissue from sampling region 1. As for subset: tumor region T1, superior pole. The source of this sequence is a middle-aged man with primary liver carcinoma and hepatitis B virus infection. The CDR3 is CANGFGQSTAFF. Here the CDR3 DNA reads TGTGCTAATGGTTTTGGACAGTCCACAGCTTTCTTT.